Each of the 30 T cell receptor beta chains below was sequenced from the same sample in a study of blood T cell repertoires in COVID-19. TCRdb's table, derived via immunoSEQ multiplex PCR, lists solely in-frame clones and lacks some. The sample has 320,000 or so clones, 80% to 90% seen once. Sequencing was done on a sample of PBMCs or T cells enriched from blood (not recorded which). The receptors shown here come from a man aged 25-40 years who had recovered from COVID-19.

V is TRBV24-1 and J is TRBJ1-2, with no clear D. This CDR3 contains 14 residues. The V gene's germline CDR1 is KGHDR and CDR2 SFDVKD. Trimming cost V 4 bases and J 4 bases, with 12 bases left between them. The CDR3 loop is CATSEPGNSYGYTF. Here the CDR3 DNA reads TGTGCCACCAGTGAACCCGGGAACTCCTATGGCTACACCTTC.

The CDR3: CASRTRQGVIGNTIYF. The CDR3 nucleotides are TGTGCCAGTAGGACCCGACAGGGGGTGATCGGAAACACCATATATTTT. J is TRBJ1-3 and V is TRBV19; 9 nucleotides match TRBD1. Germline trimming cut 6 bases from V and 4 bases from J; bases unmatched to any gene: 10. The CDR3 is 16 amino acids. Germline assignment: CDR1 LNHDA and CDR2 SQIVND (reference sequence).

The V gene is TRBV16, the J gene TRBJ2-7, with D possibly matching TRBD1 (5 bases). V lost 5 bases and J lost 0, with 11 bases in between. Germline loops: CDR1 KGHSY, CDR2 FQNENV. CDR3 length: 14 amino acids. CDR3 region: CASSTRQSSYEQYF. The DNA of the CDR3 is TGTGCCAGCAGCACACGACAGAGCTCCTACGAGCAGTACTTC.

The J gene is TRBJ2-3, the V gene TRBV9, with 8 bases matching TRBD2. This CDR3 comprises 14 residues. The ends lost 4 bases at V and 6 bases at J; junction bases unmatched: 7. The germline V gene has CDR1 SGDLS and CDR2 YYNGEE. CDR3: CASSTGGAADTQYF. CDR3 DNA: TGTGCCAGCAGCACCGGGGGGGCGGCGGATACGCAGTATTTT. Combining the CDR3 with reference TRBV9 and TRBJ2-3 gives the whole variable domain DSGVTQTPKHLITATGQRVTLRCSPRSGDLSVYWYQQSLDQGLQFLIQYYNGEERAKGNILERFSAQQFPDLHSELNLSSLELGDSALYFCASSTGGAADTQYFGPGTRLTVL.

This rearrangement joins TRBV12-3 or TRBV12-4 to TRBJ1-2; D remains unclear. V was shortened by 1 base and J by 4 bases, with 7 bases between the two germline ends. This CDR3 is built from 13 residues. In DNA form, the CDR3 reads TGTGCCAGCAGTTTAGACAGAATCTATGGCTACACCTTC. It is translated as CASSLDRIYGYTF.

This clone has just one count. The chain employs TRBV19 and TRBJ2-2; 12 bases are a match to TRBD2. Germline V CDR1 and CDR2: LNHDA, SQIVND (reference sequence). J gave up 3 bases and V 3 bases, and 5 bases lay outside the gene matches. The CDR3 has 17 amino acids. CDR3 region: CASSMASGGAYTGELFF. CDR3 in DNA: TGTGCCAGTAGTATGGCTAGCGGGGGGGCTTACACCGGGGAGCTGTTTTTT.

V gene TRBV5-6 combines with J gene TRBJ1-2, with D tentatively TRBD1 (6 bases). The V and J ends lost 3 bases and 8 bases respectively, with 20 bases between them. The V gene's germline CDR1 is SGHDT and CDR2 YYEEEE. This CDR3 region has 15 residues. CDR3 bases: TGTGCCAGCAGCTGGACGAGCGCAGGGGCGGAGGGCTACACCTTC. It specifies CASSWTSAGAEGYTF. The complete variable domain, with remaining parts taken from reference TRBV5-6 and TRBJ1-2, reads DAGVTQSPTHLIKTRGQQVTLRCSPKSGHDTVSWYQQALGQGPQFIFQYYEEEERQRGNFPDRFSGHQFPNYSSELNVNALLLGDSALYLCASSWTSAGAEGYTFGSGTRLTVV.

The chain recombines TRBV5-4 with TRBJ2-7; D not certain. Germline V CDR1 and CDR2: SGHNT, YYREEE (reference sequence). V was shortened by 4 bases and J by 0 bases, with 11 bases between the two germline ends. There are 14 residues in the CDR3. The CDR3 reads CASSLELSSYEQYF. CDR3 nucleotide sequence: TGTGCCAGCAGCCTAGAACTGAGCTCCTACGAGCAGTACTTC.

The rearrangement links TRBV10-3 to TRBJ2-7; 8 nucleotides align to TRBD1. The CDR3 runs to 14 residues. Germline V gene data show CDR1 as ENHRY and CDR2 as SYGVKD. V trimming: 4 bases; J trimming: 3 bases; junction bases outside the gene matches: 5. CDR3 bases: TGTGCCATCAGTGCGGACAGGGCGGGCTACGAGCAGTACTTC. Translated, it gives CAISADRAGYEQYF.

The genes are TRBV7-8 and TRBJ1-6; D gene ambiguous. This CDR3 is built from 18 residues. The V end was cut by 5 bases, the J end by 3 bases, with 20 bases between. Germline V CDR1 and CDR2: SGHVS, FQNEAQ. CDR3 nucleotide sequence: TGTGCCAGCAGCGCCAACTGGGGAGATCTCCTCTATAATTCACCCCTCCACTTT. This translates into CASSANWGDLLYNSPLHF.

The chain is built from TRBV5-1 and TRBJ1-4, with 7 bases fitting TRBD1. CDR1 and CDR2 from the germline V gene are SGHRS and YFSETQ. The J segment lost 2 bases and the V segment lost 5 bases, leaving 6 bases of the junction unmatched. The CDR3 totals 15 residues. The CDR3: CASRKTGSTNEKLFF. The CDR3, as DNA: TGCGCCAGCAGAAAGACAGGGTCGACTAATGAAAAACTGTTTTTT.

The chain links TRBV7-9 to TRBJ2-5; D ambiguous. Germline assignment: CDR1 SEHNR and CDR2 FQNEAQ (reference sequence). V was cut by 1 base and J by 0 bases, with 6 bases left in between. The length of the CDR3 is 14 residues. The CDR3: CASSLGSNQETQYF. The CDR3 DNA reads TGTGCCAGCAGCTTAGGTTCAAACCAAGAGACCCAGTACTTC.

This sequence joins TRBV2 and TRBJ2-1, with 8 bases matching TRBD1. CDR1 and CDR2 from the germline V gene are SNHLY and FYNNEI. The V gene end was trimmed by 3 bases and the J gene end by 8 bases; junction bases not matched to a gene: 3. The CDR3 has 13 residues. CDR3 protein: CASSEVTGDEQFF. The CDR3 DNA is TGTGCCAGCAGTGAGGTGACAGGGGATGAGCAGTTCTTC.

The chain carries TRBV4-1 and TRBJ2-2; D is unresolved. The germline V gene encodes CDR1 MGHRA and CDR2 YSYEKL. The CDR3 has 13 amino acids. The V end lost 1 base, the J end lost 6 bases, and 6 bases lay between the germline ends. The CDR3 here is CASSQGIAGELFF. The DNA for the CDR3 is TGCGCCAGCAGCCAAGGCATAGCCGGGGAGCTGTTTTTT.

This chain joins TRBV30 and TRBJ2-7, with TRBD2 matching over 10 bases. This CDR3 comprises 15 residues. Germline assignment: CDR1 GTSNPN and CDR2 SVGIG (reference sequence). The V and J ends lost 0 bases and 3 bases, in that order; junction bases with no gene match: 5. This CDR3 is CAWSVGVAGGYEQYF. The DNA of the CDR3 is TGTGCCTGGAGTGTCGGGGTAGCGGGGGGCTACGAGCAGTACTTC.

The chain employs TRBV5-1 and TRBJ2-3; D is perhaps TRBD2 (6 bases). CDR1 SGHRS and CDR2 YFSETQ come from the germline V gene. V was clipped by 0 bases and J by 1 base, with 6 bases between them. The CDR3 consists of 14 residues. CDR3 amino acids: CASSLGEGTDTQYF. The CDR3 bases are TGCGCCAGCAGCTTGGGGGAGGGCACAGATACGCAGTATTTT.

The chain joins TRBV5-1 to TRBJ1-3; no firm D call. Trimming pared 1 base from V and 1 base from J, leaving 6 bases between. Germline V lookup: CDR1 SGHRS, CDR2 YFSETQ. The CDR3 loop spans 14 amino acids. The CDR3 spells CASSLYSSGNTIYF. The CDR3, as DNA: TGCGCCAGCAGCTTGTACAGTTCTGGAAACACCATATATTTT.

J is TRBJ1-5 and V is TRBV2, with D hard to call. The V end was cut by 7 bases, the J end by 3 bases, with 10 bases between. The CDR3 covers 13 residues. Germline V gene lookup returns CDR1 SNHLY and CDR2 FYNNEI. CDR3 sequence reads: CASIQSFNQPQHF. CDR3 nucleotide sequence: TGTGCCAGCATACAGAGCTTCAATCAGCCCCAGCATTTT.

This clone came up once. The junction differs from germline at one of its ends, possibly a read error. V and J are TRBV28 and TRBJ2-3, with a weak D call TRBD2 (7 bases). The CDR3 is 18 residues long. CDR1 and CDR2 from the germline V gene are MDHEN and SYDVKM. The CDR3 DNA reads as TGTGCCAGCCGTTTGGTCGGGGGGCCACCCGCCGGCGCAGATACGCAGTATTTT. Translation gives CASRLVGGPPAGADTQYF.

CDR3 nucleotide sequence: TGCGCCAGCAGCCCAAACCCCGGGACTAGAGCCAAAAACATTCAGTACTTC. Amino acid sequence: CASSPNPGTRAKNIQYF. The J gene is TRBJ2-4, the V gene TRBV5-1; 8 nucleotides align to TRBD2. The CDR3 sequence is 17 residues long. J was trimmed by 0 bases and V by 4 bases; bases with no gene match: 9. Germline V gene sequence: CDR1 SGHRS, CDR2 YFSETQ.

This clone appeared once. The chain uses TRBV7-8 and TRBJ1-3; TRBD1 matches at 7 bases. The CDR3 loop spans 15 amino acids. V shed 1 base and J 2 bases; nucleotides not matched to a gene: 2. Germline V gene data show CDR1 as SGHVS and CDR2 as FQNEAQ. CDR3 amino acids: CASSLGTGAGNTIYF. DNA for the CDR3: TGTGCCAGCAGCTTAGGTACAGGGGCTGGAAACACCATATATTTT.

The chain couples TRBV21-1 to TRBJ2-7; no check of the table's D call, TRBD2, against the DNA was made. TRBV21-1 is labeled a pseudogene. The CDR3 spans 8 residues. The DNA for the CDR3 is TGTGCCAGCTTTAAGCAGTACTTC. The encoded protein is CASFKQYF.

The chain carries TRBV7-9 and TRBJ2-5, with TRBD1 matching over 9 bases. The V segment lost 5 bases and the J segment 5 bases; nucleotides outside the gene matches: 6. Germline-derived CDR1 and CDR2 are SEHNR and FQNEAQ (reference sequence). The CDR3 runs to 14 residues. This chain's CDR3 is CASSPWDRVETQYF. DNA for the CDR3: TGTGCCAGCAGCCCCTGGGACAGGGTGGAGACCCAGTACTTC.

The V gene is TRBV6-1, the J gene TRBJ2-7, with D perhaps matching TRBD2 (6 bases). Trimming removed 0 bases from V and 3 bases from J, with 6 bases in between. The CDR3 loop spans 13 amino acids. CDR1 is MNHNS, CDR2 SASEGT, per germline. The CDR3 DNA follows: TGTGCCAGCAGTGAAGCGGGACTCTACGAGCAGTACTTC. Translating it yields CASSEAGLYEQYF.

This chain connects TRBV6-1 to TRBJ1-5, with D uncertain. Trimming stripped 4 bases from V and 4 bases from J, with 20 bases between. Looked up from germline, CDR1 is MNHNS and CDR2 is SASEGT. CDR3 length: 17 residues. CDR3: CASSGLASGVLNQPQHF. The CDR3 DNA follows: TGTGCCAGCAGTGGGCTAGCTTCCGGGGTCCTTAATCAGCCCCAGCATTTT.

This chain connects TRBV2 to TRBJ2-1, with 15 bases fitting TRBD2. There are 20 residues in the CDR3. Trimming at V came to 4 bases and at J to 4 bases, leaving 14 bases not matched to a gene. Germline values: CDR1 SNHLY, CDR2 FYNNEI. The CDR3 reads CASSVIPGLAGGLGYNEQFF. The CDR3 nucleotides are TGTGCCAGCAGTGTTATACCGGGACTAGCGGGGGGCCTGGGGTACAATGAGCAGTTCTTC. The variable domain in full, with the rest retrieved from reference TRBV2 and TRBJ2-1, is EPEVTQTPSHQVTQMGQEVILRCVPISNHLYFYWYRQILGQKVEFLVSFYNNEISEKSEIFDDQFSVERPDGSNFTLKIRSTKLEDSAMYFCASSVIPGLAGGLGYNEQFFGPGTRLTVL.

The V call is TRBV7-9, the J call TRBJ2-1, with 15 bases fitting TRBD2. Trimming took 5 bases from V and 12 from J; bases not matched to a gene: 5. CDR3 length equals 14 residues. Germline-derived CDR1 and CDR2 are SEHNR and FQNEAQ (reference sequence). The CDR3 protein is CASSLRTSGGAQFF. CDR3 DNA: TGTGCCAGCAGCCTGAGGACTAGCGGGGGGGCGCAGTTCTTC. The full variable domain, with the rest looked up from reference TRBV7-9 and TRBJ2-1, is DTGVSQNPRHKITKRGQNVTFRCDPISEHNRLYWYRQTLGQGPEFLTYFQNEAQLEKSRLLSDRFSAERPKGSFSTLEIQRTEQGDSAMYLCASSLRTSGGAQFFGPGTRLTVL.

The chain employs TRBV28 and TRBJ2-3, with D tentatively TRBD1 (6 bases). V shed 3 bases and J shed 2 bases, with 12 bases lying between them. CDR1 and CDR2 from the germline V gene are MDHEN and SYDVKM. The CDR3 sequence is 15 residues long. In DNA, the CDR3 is TGTGCCAGCAGTTTGGCAGGGGCCTCCACAGATACGCAGTATTTT. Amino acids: CASSLAGASTDTQYF.

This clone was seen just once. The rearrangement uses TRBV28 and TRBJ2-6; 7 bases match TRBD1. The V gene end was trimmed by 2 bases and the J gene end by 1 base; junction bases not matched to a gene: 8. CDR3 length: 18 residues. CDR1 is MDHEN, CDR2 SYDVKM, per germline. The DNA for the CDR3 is TGTGCCAGCAGTTTAAGGGACAGAACTTGGTCTGGGGCCAACGTCCTGACTTTC. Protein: CASSLRDRTWSGANVLTF.

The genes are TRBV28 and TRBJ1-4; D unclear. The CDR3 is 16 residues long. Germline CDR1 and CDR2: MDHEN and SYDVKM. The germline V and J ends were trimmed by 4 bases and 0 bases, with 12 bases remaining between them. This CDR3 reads CASSSARVATNEKLFF. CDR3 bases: TGTGCCAGCAGTTCCGCGAGAGTTGCAACTAATGAAAAACTGTTTTTT.